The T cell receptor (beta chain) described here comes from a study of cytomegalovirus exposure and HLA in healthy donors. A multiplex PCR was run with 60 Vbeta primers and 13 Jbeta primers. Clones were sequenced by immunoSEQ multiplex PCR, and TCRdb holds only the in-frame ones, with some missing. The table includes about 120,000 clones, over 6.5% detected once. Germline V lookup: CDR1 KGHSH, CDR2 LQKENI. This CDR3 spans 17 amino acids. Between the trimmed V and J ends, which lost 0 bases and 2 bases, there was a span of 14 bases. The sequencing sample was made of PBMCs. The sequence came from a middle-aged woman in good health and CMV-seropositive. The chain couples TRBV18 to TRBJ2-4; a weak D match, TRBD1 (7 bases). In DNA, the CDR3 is TGTGCCAGCTCACCACCGGGGGGACAGAGGTCCAAAAACATTCAGTACTTC. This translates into CASSPPGGQRSKNIQYF.